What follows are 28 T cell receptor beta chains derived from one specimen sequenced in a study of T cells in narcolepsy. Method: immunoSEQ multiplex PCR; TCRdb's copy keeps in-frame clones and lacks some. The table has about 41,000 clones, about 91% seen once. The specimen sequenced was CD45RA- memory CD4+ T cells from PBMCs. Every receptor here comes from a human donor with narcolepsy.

CDR3 residues: CATRQGTLSTDTQYF. CDR3 nucleotide sequence: TGTGCCACCAGACAGGGGACTCTCTCCACAGATACGCAGTATTTT. This chain connects TRBV28 to TRBJ2-3; 8 bases agree with TRBD1. This CDR3 is built from 15 residues. The germline CDR1 and CDR2 sequences are MDHEN and SYDVKM. J was trimmed by 2 bases and V by 10 bases; bases with no gene match: 11.

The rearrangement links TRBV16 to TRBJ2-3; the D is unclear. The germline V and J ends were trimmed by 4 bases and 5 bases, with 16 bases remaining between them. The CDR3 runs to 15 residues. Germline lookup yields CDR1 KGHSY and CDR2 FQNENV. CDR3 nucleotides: TGTGCCAGCAGCCGGGGTAAGGAACGGAAAGATACGCAGTATTTT. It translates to CASSRGKERKDTQYF.

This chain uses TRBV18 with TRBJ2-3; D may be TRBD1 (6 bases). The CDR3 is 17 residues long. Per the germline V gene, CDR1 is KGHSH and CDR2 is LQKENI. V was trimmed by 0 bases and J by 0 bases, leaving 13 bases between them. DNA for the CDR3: TGTGCCAGCTCACCACCGAGTCTGGGGGCTAGCACAGATACGCAGTATTTT. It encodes CASSPPSLGASTDTQYF.

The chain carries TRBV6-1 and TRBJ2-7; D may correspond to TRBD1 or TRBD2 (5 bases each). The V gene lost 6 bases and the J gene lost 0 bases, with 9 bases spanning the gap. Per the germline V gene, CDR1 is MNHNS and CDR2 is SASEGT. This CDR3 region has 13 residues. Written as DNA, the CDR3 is TGTGCCAGCAGGGTCGGGACCTCCTACGAGCAGTACTTC. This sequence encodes CASRVGTSYEQYF.

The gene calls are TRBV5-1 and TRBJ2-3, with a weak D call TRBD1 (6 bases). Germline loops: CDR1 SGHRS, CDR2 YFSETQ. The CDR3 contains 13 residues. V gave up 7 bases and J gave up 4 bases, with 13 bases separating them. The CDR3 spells CASFVQGSDTQYF. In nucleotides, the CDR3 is TGCGCCAGCTTTGTACAGGGATCAGATACGCAGTATTTT.

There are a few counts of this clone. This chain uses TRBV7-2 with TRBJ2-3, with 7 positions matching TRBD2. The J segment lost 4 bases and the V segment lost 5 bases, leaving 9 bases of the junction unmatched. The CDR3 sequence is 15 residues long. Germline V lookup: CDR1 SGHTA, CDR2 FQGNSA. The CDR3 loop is CASSPLGGKSDTQYF. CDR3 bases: TGTGCCAGCAGCCCATTGGGGGGGAAATCAGATACGCAGTATTTT.

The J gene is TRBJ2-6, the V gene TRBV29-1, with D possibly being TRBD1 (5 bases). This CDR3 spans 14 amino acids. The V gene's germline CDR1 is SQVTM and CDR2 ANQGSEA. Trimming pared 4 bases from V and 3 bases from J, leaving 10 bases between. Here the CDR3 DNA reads TGCAGCGTTGCAGGGCTACGTGGGGCCAACGTCCTGACTTTC. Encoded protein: CSVAGLRGANVLTF.

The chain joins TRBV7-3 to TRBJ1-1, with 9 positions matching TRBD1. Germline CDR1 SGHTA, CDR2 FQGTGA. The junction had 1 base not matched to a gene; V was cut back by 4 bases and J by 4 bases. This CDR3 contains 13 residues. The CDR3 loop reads CASSWGQGTEAFF. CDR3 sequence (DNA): TGTGCCAGCAGCTGGGGACAGGGCACTGAAGCTTTCTTT.

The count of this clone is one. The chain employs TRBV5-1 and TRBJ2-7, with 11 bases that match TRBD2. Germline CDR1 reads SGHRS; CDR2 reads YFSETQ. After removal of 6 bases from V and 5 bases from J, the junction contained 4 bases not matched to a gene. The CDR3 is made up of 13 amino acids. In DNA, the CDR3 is TGCGCCAGCAATAGCGGGAGGGCCCACGAGCAGTACTTC. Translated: CASNSGRAHEQYF.

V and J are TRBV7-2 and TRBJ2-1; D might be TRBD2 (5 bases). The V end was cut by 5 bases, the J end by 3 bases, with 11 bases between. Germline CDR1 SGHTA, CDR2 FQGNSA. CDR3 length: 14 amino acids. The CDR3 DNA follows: TGTGCCAGCAGCACACGGGCGGGCTACAATGAGCAGTTCTTC. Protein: CASSTRAGYNEQFF.

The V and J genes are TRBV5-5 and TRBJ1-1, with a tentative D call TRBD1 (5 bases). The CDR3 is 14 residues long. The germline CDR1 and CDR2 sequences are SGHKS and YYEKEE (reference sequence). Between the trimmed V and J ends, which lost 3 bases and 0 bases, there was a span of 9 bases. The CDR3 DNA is TGTGCCAGCAGCTCGGGACCGTTGAACACTGAAGCTTTCTTT. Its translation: CASSSGPLNTEAFF.

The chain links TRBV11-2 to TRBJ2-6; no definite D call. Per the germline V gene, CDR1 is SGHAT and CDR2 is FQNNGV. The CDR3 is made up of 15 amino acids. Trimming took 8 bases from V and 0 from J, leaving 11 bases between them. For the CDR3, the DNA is TGTGCCAGCCGTGGGTTCAGCTCTGGGGCCAACGTCCTGACTTTC. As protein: CASRGFSSGANVLTF.

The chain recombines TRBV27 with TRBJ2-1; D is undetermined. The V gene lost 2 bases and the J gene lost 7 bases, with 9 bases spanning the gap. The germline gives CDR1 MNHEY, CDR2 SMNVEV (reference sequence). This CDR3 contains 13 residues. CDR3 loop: CASSLANRNEQFF. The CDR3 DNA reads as TGTGCCAGCAGTTTAGCCAACAGAAATGAGCAGTTCTTC.

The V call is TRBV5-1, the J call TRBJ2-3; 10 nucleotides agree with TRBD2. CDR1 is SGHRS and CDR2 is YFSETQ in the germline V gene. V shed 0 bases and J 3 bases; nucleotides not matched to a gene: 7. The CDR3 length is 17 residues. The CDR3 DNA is TGCGCCAGCAGCTTGGAGGCTAGCGGGAGTTGGACAGATACGCAGTATTTT. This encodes CASSLEASGSWTDTQYF. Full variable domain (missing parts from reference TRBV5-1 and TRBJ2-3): KAGVTQTPRYLIKTRGQQVTLSCSPISGHRSVSWYQQTPGQGLQFLFEYFSETQRNKGNFPGRFSGRQFSNSRSEMNVSTLELGDSALYLCASSLEASGSWTDTQYFGPGTRLTVL.

CDR3 DNA sequence: TGCGCCAGCAGCCAAGGAGTTCCAGGCAAAGCTTTCTTT. This gives the protein CASSQGVPGKAFF. This chain joins TRBV4-3 and TRBJ1-1; D gene ambiguous. There are 13 residues in the CDR3. In germline, CDR1 is LGHNA, CDR2 YSLEER. Deletions cut 1 base from V and 9 bases from J, with 12 bases between.

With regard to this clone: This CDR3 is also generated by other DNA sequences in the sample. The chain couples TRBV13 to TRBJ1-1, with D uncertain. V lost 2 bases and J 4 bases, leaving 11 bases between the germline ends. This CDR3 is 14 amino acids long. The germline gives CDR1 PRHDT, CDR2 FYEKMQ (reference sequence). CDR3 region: CASSLRSGGTEAFF. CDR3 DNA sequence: TGTGCCAGCAGCTTACGATCCGGCGGCACTGAAGCTTTCTTT.

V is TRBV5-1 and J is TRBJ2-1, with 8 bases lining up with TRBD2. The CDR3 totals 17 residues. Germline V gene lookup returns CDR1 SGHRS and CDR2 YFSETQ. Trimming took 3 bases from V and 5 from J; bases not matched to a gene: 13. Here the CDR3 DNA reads TGCGCCAGCAGCTCCCACGGTTCCGGGGGGGCAAACAATGAGCAGTTCTTC. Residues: CASSSHGSGGANNEQFF.

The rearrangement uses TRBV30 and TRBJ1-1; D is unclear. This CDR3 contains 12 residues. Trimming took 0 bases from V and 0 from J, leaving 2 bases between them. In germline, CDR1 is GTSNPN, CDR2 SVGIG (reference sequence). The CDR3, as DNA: TGTGCCTGGAGTGTGTTGAACACTGAAGCTTTCTTT. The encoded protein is CAWSVLNTEAFF.

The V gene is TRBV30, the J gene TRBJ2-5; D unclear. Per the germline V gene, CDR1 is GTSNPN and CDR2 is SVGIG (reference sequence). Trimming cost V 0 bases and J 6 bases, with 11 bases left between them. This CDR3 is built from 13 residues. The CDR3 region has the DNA TGTGCCTGGAGTGTCAACGACCCGAAGACCCAGTACTTC. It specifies CAWSVNDPKTQYF.

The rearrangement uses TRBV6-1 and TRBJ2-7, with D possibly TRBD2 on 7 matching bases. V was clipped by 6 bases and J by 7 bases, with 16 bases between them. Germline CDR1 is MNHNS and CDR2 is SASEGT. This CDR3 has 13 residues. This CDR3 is CASSPSGQGEQYF. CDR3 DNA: TGTGCCAGCAGCCCTAGCGGCCAGGGGGAGCAGTACTTC.

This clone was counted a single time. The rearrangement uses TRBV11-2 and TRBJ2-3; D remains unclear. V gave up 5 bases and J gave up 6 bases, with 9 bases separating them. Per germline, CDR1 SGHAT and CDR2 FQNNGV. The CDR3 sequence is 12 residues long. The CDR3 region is CASSTHLDTQYF. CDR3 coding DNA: TGTGCCAGCAGCACCCATTTGGATACGCAGTATTTT.

The CDR3 DNA follows: TGTGCCAGCAGCATCCAAGCCGGGACAGGCAGCTCCTACGAGCAGTACTTC. This codes for CASSIQAGTGSSYEQYF. The chain carries TRBV7-2 and TRBJ2-7; TRBD1 matches at 8 bases. V lost 5 bases, J lost 0 bases, and 12 bases stayed unmatched. CDR1 is SGHTA, CDR2 FQGNSA, per germline. This CDR3 has 17 amino acids.

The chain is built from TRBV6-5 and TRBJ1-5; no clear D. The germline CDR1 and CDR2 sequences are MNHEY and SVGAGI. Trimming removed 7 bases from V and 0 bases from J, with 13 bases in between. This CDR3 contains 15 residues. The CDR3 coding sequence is TGTGCCAGCAAGGTCCGGGTCTATAGCAATCAGCCCCAGCATTTT. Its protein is CASKVRVYSNQPQHF.

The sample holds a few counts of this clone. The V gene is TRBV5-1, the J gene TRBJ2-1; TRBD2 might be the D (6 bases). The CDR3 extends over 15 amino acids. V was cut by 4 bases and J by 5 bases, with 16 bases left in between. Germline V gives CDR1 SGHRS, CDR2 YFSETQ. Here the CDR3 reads CASSPRLGRDNEQFF. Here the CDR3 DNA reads TGCGCCAGCAGCCCCCGACTAGGTCGGGACAATGAGCAGTTCTTC.

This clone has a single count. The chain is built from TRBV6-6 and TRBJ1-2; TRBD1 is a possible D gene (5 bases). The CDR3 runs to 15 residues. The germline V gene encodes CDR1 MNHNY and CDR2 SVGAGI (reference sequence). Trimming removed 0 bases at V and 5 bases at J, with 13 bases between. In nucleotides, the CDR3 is TGTGCCAGCAGTTACTCGTTACAGGCCAAGTATGGCTACACCTTC. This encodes CASSYSLQAKYGYTF.

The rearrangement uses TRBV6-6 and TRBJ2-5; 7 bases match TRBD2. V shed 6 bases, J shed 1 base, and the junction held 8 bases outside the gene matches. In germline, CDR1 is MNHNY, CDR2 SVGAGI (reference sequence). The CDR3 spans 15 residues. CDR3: CASSSEVAGQETQYF. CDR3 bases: TGTGCCAGCAGCTCCGAGGTAGCGGGCCAAGAGACCCAGTACTTC.

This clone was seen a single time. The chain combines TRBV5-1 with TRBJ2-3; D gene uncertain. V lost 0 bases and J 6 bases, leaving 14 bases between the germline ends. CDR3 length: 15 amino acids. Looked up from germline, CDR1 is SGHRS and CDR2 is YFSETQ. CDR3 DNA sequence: TGCGCCAGCAGCTTGGGGACCAGAAGGGTCGATACGCAGTATTTT. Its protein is CASSLGTRRVDTQYF.

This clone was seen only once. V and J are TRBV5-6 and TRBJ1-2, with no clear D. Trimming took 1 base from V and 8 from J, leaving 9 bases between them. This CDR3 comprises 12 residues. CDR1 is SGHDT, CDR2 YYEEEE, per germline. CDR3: CASSLQESGYTF. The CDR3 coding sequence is TGTGCCAGCAGCTTGCAGGAGTCCGGCTACACCTTC.